This T cell receptor beta chain derives from a study of T cells in Graves' hyperthyroidism and ophthalmopathy. Study details: Peripheral blood was taken when the disease was first diagnosed, before any treatment began.

Per the germline V gene, CDR1 is SGHAT and CDR2 is FQNNGV. The CDR3 covers 15 residues. Trimming removed 0 bases from V and 5 bases from J; junction bases left unmatched: 6. The TCR beta CDR3 regions underwent amplification using RNA transcripts as the source. TCR CDR3 underwent first-round RT-PCR with the HTBI primer set. TCRdb passed the multiplex PCR reads through MiXCR, listing each CDR3 protein once. The repertoire holds 700,000 or so distinct CDR3 sequences, with about 17% as singletons. This clonotype occurred many times. The chain has TRBV11-2 and TRBJ1-2, with 7 bases that match TRBD1. The sequenced sample was blood. The clonotype originates from a man between 18 and 35 years old with Graves' hyperthyroidism. The CDR3 nucleotides read TGTGCCAGCAGCTTAGAGGCAGGGGGACGGTATGGCTACACCTTC. This translates into CASSLEAGGRYGYTF.